This T cell receptor (beta chain) is drawn from a study of molecular identifiers for immune sequencing clone quantification. General observations from the study: Naive cells had under 1% of molecules in clones above 20 RNA copies, effectors over 99%.

TCRdb itself ran the PCR reads through MiXCR, one entry per CDR3 protein. The sample has a few hundred thousand distinct CDR3 sequences; about 22% are singletons. The table lists this clonotype with many counts. Its antigen is still unknown. The V and J ends lost 8 bases and 0 bases respectively, with 9 bases between them. From germline, CDR1 is KGHSH and CDR2 LQKENI. This CDR3 comprises 13 residues. This clonotype was sampled from a human donor in good health. Some libraries in this study had Jurkat cell RNA spiked in. The rearrangement joins TRBV18 to TRBJ2-3; D unclear. Input material: naive CD8+ T cells from blood, with Jurkat cell RNA spiked in. The subset is: FACS-sorted CD8+CD4-CCR7+CD45RA+ naive T cells. The CDR3 sequence is CASSLHSTDTQYF. CDR3 nucleotides: TGTGCCAGCAGTTTACATAGCACAGATACGCAGTATTTT.